This T cell receptor (beta chain) was captured in a study of blood T cells in healthy people across ages. General study findings and limits: Changes in expanded clonotypes were possibly confounded, as the CMV status of donors was unknown. Observed TCR beta diversity showed a strong correlation with the percentage of naive T cells as measured by flow cytometry.

A sample-barcoded 5' primer and a J-beta primer mix were used in a second PCR of about 7 to 12 cycles. The template-switch adaptor was a 5' adaptor with 12 random nucleotides. It tagged each cDNA molecule. Sequencing yielded, for each sample, at least 3 million paired-end reads carrying CDR3. TCRdb fed the 5' RACE reads into MiXCR, producing one record per CDR3 protein. The data contain 800,000 or so distinct CDR3 sequences, about 47% of them singletons. On this clonotype itself: Its specificity is unknown.

V shed 5 bases, J shed 4 bases, and the junction held 9 bases outside the gene matches. The germline V gene has CDR1 SGHTA and CDR2 FQGNSA. CDR3 size: 15 residues. This chain joins TRBV7-2 and TRBJ2-7, with 9 bases aligning to TRBD2. The sample was blood. The sequence derives from a man older than 75 in good health. This CDR3 is CASSTSGTSMYEQYF. CDR3 in DNA: TGTGCCAGCAGCACCTCCGGGACTAGCATGTACGAGCAGTACTTC.